A single sample gave rise to the 30 T cell receptor beta chains below, sequenced in a study of T cell responses to AZD1222 COVID-19 vaccine. Here immunoSEQ multiplex PCR was the method, and the copy in TCRdb shows in-frame clones only, minus some. Among around 87,000 clones listed, around 89% were seen once. The sequences come from peripheral blood, collected 28 days after the second AZD1222 dose. Every receptor here comes from an adult who received the AZD1222 COVID-19 vaccine.

The rearrangement uses TRBV27 and TRBJ2-1, with 9 bases that match TRBD1. The CDR3 runs to 17 residues. Germline V gene lookup returns CDR1 MNHEY and CDR2 SMNVEV (reference sequence). The V segment lost 4 bases and the J segment 7 bases; nucleotides outside the gene matches: 14. CDR3 loop: CASSYILWTGERNEQFF. For the CDR3, the DNA is TGTGCCAGCAGTTATATTCTTTGGACAGGGGAGAGGAATGAGCAGTTCTTC.

This clone was found a few times. This chain joins TRBV6-5 and TRBJ2-7, with a tentative D call TRBD1 (5 bases). CDR1 and CDR2 (germline): MNHEY, SVGAGI. The CDR3 loop spans 13 amino acids. Trimming shortened V by 4 bases and J by 0 bases, and 7 bases separated the two germline ends. CDR3 protein: CASSFRDSYEQYF. In DNA form, the CDR3 reads TGTGCCAGCAGTTTCAGGGACTCCTACGAGCAGTACTTC.

The chain links TRBV5-1 to TRBJ2-5; TRBD2 matches 16 bases. This CDR3 comprises 19 residues. V lost 2 bases to trimming and J lost 3 bases; unmatched junction nucleotides: 10. Per the germline V gene, CDR1 is SGHRS and CDR2 is YFSETQ. Here the CDR3 DNA reads TGCGCCAGCAGCTTCTCACCGGGACTAGCGGGAGGGAGAGAAGAGACCCAGTACTTC. Residues: CASSFSPGLAGGREETQYF.

The V gene is TRBV6-5, the J gene TRBJ1-3; D gene uncertain. CDR1 MNHEY and CDR2 SVGAGI come from the germline V gene. The CDR3 totals 14 residues. Trimming pared 4 bases from V and 0 bases from J, leaving 7 bases between. The CDR3 here is CASSSQYSGNTIYF. As DNA, the CDR3 is TGTGCCAGCAGTTCACAGTACTCTGGAAACACCATATATTTT.

This sequence joins TRBV11-2 and TRBJ1-1; D gene unclear. V was pared by 1 base and J by 3 bases, with 24 bases between. The CDR3 sequence is 19 residues long. Germline loops: CDR1 SGHAT, CDR2 FQNNGV. The CDR3 DNA reads as TGTGCCAGCAGCTTAGGGCTGGGTACAGTCGAACATCGGGACACTGAAGCTTTCTTT. It translates to CASSLGLGTVEHRDTEAFF.

J is TRBJ2-7 and V is TRBV7-9, with D unresolved. Germline lookup yields CDR1 SEHNR and CDR2 FQNEAQ (reference sequence). The CDR3 extends over 15 amino acids. With 5 bases removed from V and 5 bases from J, the gap between germline ends came to 19 bases. This CDR3 reads CASSGGVGFIDEQYF. The DNA of the CDR3 is TGTGCCAGCAGCGGCGGCGTAGGCTTCATAGACGAGCAGTACTTC.

This clone showed up just a few times. The chain uses TRBV27 and TRBJ1-5; TRBD1 might be the D (6 bases). V was trimmed by 5 bases and J by 6 bases, leaving 14 bases between them. The CDR3 totals 14 residues. The germline CDR1 and CDR2 sequences are MNHEY and SMNVEV (reference sequence). Written as DNA, the CDR3 is TGTGCCAGCAGTCCCGAGGGGGGCGTTCAGCCCCAGCATTTT. This codes for CASSPEGGVQPQHF.

The rearrangement links TRBV18 to TRBJ2-7; 11 bases match TRBD1. The V gene's germline CDR1 is KGHSH and CDR2 LQKENI. The V gene end was trimmed by 2 bases and the J gene end by 5 bases; junction bases not matched to a gene: 8. CDR3 size: 16 residues. Written as DNA, the CDR3 is TGTGCCAGCTCACCAATCTCCGGACAGGGGGCCCACGAGCAGTACTTC. Translating it yields CASSPISGQGAHEQYF.

The V and J genes are TRBV19 and TRBJ1-1, with no clear D. V was clipped by 5 bases and J by 1 base, with 11 bases between them. Germline V gene lookup returns CDR1 LNHDA and CDR2 SQIVND (reference sequence). The CDR3 spans 14 residues. The CDR3 coding sequence is TGTGCCAGTAGTGGAGCGGATTCGAACACTGAAGCTTTCTTT. Its protein is CASSGADSNTEAFF.

This chain links TRBV7-9 with TRBJ2-1; the D gene is possibly TRBD1 (6 bases). CDR1 SEHNR and CDR2 FQNEAQ come from the germline V gene (reference sequence). CDR3 length: 15 amino acids. V lost 7 bases to trimming and J lost 1 base, with 14 bases between them. The CDR3 nucleotides are TGTGCCAGCAACCGGGCGGACAGATCCTACAATGAGCAGTTCTTC. Protein product: CASNRADRSYNEQFF.

The rearrangement joins TRBV10-3 to TRBJ1-2; D ambiguous. Germline CDR1 is ENHRY and CDR2 is SYGVKD. V was shortened by 3 bases and J by 1 base, with 9 bases between the two germline ends. This CDR3 is built from 14 residues. CDR3 in DNA: TGTGCCATCAGTGATGGGCAGCTTAACTATGGCTACACCTTC. Translation: CAISDGQLNYGYTF.

The chain links TRBV10-2 to TRBJ2-1; TRBD1 aligns across 8 bases. CDR1 is WSHSY and CDR2 is SAAADI in the germline V gene. After removal of 7 bases from V and 9 bases from J, the junction contained 11 bases not matched to a gene. The CDR3 loop spans 14 amino acids. The CDR3 DNA sequence: TGCGCCAGCAATTCTCAGGGGGCGCTTGGTGAGCAGTTCTTC. Amino acids: CASNSQGALGEQFF.

This chain connects TRBV9 to TRBJ2-7, with TRBD1 identical over 7 bases. This CDR3 has 17 residues. Trimming removed 3 bases from V and 4 bases from J; junction bases left unmatched: 16. Germline values: CDR1 SGDLS, CDR2 YYNGEE. CDR3 sequence (DNA): TGTGCCAGCAGCGACCAAGTGGGGACAGAGTCTAGTTACGAGCAGTACTTC. Translation: CASSDQVGTESSYEQYF.

The J gene is TRBJ2-3, the V gene TRBV18; D not certain. The CDR3 loop spans 17 amino acids. Per the germline V gene, CDR1 is KGHSH and CDR2 is LQKENI. The V and J ends lost 2 bases and 2 bases respectively, with 17 bases between them. CDR3 in amino acids: CASSPGVIGVSTDTQYF. CDR3 DNA sequence: TGTGCCAGCTCACCAGGTGTAATTGGCGTTTCCACAGATACGCAGTATTTT. The variable domain in full, with the rest retrieved from reference TRBV18 and TRBJ2-3, is NAGVMQNPRHLVRRRGQEARLRCSPMKGHSHVYWYRQLPEEGLKFMVYLQKENIIDESGMPKERFSAEFPKEGPSILRIQQVVRGDSAAYFCASSPGVIGVSTDTQYFGPGTRLTVL.

This chain links TRBV18 with TRBJ1-1, with D possibly matching TRBD1 (5 bases). Looked up from germline, CDR1 is KGHSH and CDR2 is LQKENI. Trimming removed 1 base from V and 2 bases from J, with 8 bases in between. The CDR3 is 14 residues long. DNA of the CDR3: TGTGCCAGCTCACCACAGGGGCCCAACACTGAAGCTTTCTTT. Translation: CASSPQGPNTEAFF. Complete variable domain (other parts from reference TRBV18 and TRBJ1-1): NAGVMQNPRHLVRRRGQEARLRCSPMKGHSHVYWYRQLPEEGLKFMVYLQKENIIDESGMPKERFSAEFPKEGPSILRIQQVVRGDSAAYFCASSPQGPNTEAFFGQGTRLTVV.

The chain has TRBV19 and TRBJ1-5; 10 positions agree with TRBD1. Germline V gives CDR1 LNHDA, CDR2 SQIVND (reference sequence). This CDR3 is 17 amino acids long. V lost 3 bases to trimming and J lost 2 bases; unmatched junction nucleotides: 7. In DNA form, the CDR3 reads TGTGCCAGTAGTATGTTGGGACAGGGGTTCGGCAATCAGCCCCAGCATTTT. Encoded protein: CASSMLGQGFGNQPQHF.

V is TRBV19 and J is TRBJ2-6, with 9 bases identical to TRBD1. The CDR3 contains 18 residues. The germline V gene has CDR1 LNHDA and CDR2 SQIVND (reference sequence). V was clipped by 9 bases and J by 1 base; unmatched bases: 13. CDR3 sequence reads: CASLNRDRVSSGANVLTF. CDR3 DNA sequence: TGTGCCAGCTTAAACCGGGACAGGGTTAGTTCTGGGGCCAACGTCCTGACTTTC.

This clone was detected once. The rearrangement links TRBV7-9 to TRBJ1-5, with 9 bases that match TRBD1. This CDR3 contains 18 residues. The V gene end was trimmed by 0 bases and the J gene end by 3 bases; junction bases not matched to a gene: 9. Germline CDR1 is SEHNR and CDR2 is FQNEAQ (reference sequence). CDR3 sequence reads: CASSLAGATGGINQPQHF. CDR3 in DNA: TGTGCCAGCAGCTTAGCGGGGGCTACAGGGGGCATCAATCAGCCCCAGCATTTT.

Worth noting for this clone: Germline is not matched at one junction end, which may reflect a read error. This chain links TRBV30 with TRBJ2-5; TRBD2 agrees at 8 bases. The CDR3 is made up of 18 amino acids. Germline V gene data show CDR1 as GTSNPN and CDR2 as SVGIG (reference sequence). The CDR3, as DNA: TGTGCCTGGTGTGTTTTTGTTGGTAGCGGGGCCGACCAAGAGACCCAGTACTTC. Amino acids: CAWCVFVGSGADQETQYF.

The chain has TRBV10-1 and TRBJ1-5; possible D gene TRBD1, 6 bases. Germline values: CDR1 WNHNN, CDR2 SYGVQD (reference sequence). The V gene lost 2 bases and the J gene lost 9 bases, with 14 bases spanning the gap. The length of the CDR3 is 14 residues. CDR3 nucleotide sequence: TGCGCCAGCAGTGAGACAGGGCATCTTTTGCCCCAGCATTTT. Its protein is CASSETGHLLPQHF.

This rearrangement joins TRBV3-1 (or the pseudogene TRBV3-2) to TRBJ2-7; 11 bases match TRBD1. CDR3 size: 15 residues. The germline gives CDR1 LGHDT, CDR2 YNNKEL (reference sequence). Trimming at V came to 1 base and at J to 5 bases, leaving 4 bases not matched to a gene. CDR3 DNA: TGTGCCAGCAGCCAAGCGGACAGGGGGCCCGACGAGCAGTACTTC. This translates into CASSQADRGPDEQYF.

The V call is TRBV18, the J call TRBJ1-2, with 9 nucleotides matching TRBD1. Per the germline V gene, CDR1 is KGHSH and CDR2 is LQKENI. This CDR3 has 14 residues. V trimming: 3 bases; J trimming: 7 bases; junction bases outside the gene matches: 6. Here the CDR3 reads CASSPWDREGGYTF. Written as DNA, the CDR3 is TGTGCCAGCTCACCGTGGGACAGGGAGGGTGGCTACACCTTC.

V usage is TRBV28 and J usage is TRBJ2-7; D ambiguous. Trimming removed 7 bases at V and 2 bases at J, with 12 bases between. The V gene's germline CDR1 is MDHEN and CDR2 SYDVKM. The length of the CDR3 is 13 residues. The CDR3 bases are TGTGCCAGCACAGGCACAGTGACCTACGAGCAGTACTTC. Amino acids: CASTGTVTYEQYF.

The V and J genes are TRBV10-3 and TRBJ2-1; 11 nucleotides match TRBD1. Germline trimming cut 0 bases from V and 1 base from J; bases unmatched to any gene: 5. CDR1 and CDR2 (germline): ENHRY, SYGVKD. CDR3 length equals 18 residues. This chain's CDR3 is CAISESKWDRGSYNEQFF. The CDR3 DNA follows: TGTGCCATCAGTGAGTCGAAATGGGACAGGGGGTCCTACAATGAGCAGTTCTTC.

The V call is TRBV6-6, the J call TRBJ2-7; 8 bases match TRBD2. Germline CDR1 is MNHNY and CDR2 is SVGAGI (reference sequence). The CDR3 covers 15 residues. V lost 11 bases to trimming and J lost 5 bases; unmatched junction nucleotides: 17. The CDR3 DNA is TGTGCCTCTGAGAATGCGGGGACTAGAACGCACGAGCAGTACTTC. Translation: CASENAGTRTHEQYF.

The rearrangement joins TRBV5-1 to TRBJ1-1; D not resolved. Germline-derived CDR1 and CDR2 are SGHRS and YFSETQ. This CDR3 has 14 residues. V was cut by 2 bases and J by 1 base, with 9 bases left in between. The CDR3 loop is CASSFGPSNTEAFF. In nucleotides, the CDR3 is TGCGCCAGCAGCTTTGGTCCTTCGAACACTGAAGCTTTCTTT.

In its sample, this clone was seen once. This chain joins TRBV3-1 (or the pseudogene TRBV3-2) and TRBJ2-7; D may be TRBD2 (6 bases). Germline lookup yields CDR1 LGHDT and CDR2 YNNKEL (reference sequence). Trimming cost V 1 base and J 3 bases, with 13 bases left between them. This CDR3 is built from 15 residues. Here the CDR3 reads CASSQGTTFVYEQYF. CDR3 in DNA: TGTGCCAGCAGCCAAGGGACTACGTTTGTCTACGAGCAGTACTTC.

The V gene is TRBV4-3, the J gene TRBJ1-3; D not resolved. Germline CDR1 and CDR2: LGHNA and YSLEER. The CDR3 is made up of 16 amino acids. Trimming removed 0 bases at V and 6 bases at J, with 15 bases between. CDR3 residues: CASSQDWMALLNTIYF. As DNA, the CDR3 is TGCGCCAGCAGCCAAGATTGGATGGCCCTACTAAACACCATATATTTT.

CDR3 bases: TGTGCCAGCAGCTTAGGGACAGGGTTCATGGGGACCTATCAGCCCCAGCATTTT. Residues: CASSLGTGFMGTYQPQHF. This rearrangement joins TRBV7-9 to TRBJ1-5; 8 nucleotides line up with TRBD1. The ends lost 1 base at V and 5 bases at J; junction bases unmatched: 13. Germline V lookup: CDR1 SEHNR, CDR2 FQNEAQ (reference sequence). The CDR3 consists of 18 residues.

The J gene is TRBJ2-2, the V gene TRBV6-2 or TRBV6-3; 8 bases are a match to TRBD1. Germline-derived CDR1 and CDR2 are MNHEY and SVGEGT. This CDR3 has 15 amino acids. J was trimmed by 4 bases and V by 4 bases; bases with no gene match: 5. This CDR3 reads CASSSDRGITGELFF. For the CDR3, the DNA is TGTGCCAGCAGTTCCGACAGGGGTATCACCGGGGAGCTGTTTTTT.